The clone carrying this T cell receptor (beta chain) was seen only a few times. Its antigen remains unidentified. The repertoire was sequenced with immunoSEQ multiplex PCR; TCRdb's copy has only in-frame clones and lacks some. The sample includes approximately 1.9 million clones, around 93% seen only once; the top ten take around 1.7%. This entry belongs to a study of shared clonotypes between healthy human individuals. Germline-derived CDR1 and CDR2 are LNHNV and YYDKDF (reference sequence). There are 15 residues in the CDR3. V was clipped by 3 bases and J by 1 base; unmatched bases: 5. Findings of the study overall: Among donors, clonotype sharing was expected to be affected by sequencing depth.

CD8 cells regarded as naive lacked CD45RO, were positively chosen for CCR7, and omitted terminally differentiated effector memory CD45RA+ cells. Specimen: naive CD8+ T cells from PBMCs. The clonotype was recovered from a man between 18 and 35 years old in good health. Some clones in this sample may be carry-over from other donors' samples. This sequence joins TRBV15 and TRBJ1-2, with 7 bases fitting TRBD1. CDR3 nucleotide sequence: TGTGCCACCAGCAGTGGGACAGCCGATAACTATGGCTACACCTTC. This gives the protein CATSSGTADNYGYTF.